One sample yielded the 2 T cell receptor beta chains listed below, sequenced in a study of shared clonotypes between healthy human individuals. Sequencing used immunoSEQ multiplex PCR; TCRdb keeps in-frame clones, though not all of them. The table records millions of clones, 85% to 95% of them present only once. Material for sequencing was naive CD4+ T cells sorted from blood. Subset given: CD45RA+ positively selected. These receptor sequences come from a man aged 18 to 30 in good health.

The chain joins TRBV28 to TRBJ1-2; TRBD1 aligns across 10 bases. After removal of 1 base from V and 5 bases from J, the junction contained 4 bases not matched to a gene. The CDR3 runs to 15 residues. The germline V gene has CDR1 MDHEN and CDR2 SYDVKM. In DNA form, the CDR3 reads TGTGCCAGCAGTTTATCGACAGGGGGCGCATATGGCTACACCTTC. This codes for CASSLSTGGAYGYTF.

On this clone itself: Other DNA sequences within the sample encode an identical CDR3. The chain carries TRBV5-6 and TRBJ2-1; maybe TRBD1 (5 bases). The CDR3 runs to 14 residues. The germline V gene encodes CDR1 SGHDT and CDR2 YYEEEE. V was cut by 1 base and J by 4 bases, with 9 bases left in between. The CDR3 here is CASSLRGRYNEQFF. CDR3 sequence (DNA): TGTGCCAGCAGCTTGAGGGGCAGGTACAATGAGCAGTTCTTC.